This T cell receptor beta chain was sequenced for a study of T cells in Graves' hyperthyroidism and ophthalmopathy. Study-level points and caveats: Expanded thyroid clonotypes (above 0.001) were mostly also found in blood.

The V gene end was trimmed by 8 bases and the J gene end by 2 bases; junction bases not matched to a gene: 13. This CDR3 contains 17 residues. This clonotype was seen only a few times. As yet, its antigen is unknown. Amplified TCR beta CDR3 regions came from RNA transcripts. Initially, a first-round RT-PCR of the TCR CDR3 employed the HTBI primer set. One entry per CDR3 protein, called by TCRdb with MiXCR from the multiplex PCR reads. The sample lists some 760,000 distinct CDR3 sequences, 12% to 15% occurring once. Among the patients, aged 18 to 65, hyperthyroidism was newly diagnosed and had lasted under 2 months.

The chain has TRBV12-3 or TRBV12-4 and TRBJ2-1; 9 bases are shared with TRBD1. The sequence was collected from a woman aged 18-29 years with Graves' hyperthyroidism. The sequenced sample consisted of blood. For the CDR3, the DNA is TGTGCCAGCCAAGTTCTACAGGGGGCGCTTACCTACAATGAGCAGTTCTTC. Residues: CASQVLQGALTYNEQFF.